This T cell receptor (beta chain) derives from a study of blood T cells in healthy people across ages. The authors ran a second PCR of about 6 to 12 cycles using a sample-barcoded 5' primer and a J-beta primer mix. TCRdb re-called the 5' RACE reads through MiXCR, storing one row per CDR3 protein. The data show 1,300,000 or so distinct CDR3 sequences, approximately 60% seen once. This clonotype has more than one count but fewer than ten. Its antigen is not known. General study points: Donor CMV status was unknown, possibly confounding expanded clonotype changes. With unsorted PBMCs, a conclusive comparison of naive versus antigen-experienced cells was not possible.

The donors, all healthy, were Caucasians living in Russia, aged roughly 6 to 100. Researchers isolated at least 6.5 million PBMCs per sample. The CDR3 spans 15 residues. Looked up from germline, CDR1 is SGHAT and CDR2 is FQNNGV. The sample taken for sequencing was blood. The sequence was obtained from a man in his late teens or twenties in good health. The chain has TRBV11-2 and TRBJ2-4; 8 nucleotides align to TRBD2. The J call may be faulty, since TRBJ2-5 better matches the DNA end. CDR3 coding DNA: TGTGCCAGCAGCTTAACAAGCGGGAGTTGGGAGACCCAGTACTTC. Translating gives CASSLTSGSWETQYF.